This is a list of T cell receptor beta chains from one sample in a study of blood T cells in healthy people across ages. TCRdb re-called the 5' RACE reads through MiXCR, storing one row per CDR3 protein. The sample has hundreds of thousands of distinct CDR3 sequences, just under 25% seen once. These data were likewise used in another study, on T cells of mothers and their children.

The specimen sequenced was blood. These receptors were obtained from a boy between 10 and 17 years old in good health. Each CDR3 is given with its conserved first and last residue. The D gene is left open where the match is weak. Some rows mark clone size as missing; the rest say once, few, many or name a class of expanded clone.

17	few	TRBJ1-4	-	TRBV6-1	TGTGCCAGCAGTGAAGTTTCTCCGTGGGGGTTGGGTGAAAAACTGTTTTTT	CASSEVSPWGLGEKLFF
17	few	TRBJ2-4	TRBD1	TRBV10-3	TGTGCCATCAGCTTACCAGGACAGGAGTATATTAAAAACATTCAGTACTTC	CAISLPGQEYIKNIQYF
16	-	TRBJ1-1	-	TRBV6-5	TGTGCCAGCAGTTACGGGACTCCACGCTCAGACACTGAAGCTTTCTTT	CASSYGTPRSDTEAFF
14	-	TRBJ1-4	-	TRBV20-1	TGCAGTGCTGGAGACCGATTTGGGAATGAAAAACTGTTTTTT	CSAGDRFGNEKLFF
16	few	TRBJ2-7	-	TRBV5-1	TGCGCCAGCAGCTTGGGGACCGGGACATTCTCCTACGAGCAGTACTTC	CASSLGTGTFSYEQYF
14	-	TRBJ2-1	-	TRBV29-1	TGCAGCGTTGAGGTGGGAGTTAAGTTCAATGAGCAGTTCTTC	CSVEVGVKFNEQFF
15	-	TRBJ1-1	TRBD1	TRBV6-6	TGTGCCAGCAGTTACGACAGGGGAACTAACACTGAAGCTTTCTTT	CASSYDRGTNTEAFF
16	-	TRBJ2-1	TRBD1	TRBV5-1	TGCGCCAGCAGCTACCTGGGACAGGGGGCGGTGGATGAGCAGTTCTTC	CASSYLGQGAVDEQFF
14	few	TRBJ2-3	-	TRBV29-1	TGCAGCGTTGAGACTTCAGAGAGTACAGATACGCAGTATTTT	CSVETSESTDTQYF
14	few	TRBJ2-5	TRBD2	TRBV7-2	TGTGCCAGCGGCACTAGCGGGAGAGGAGAGACCCAGTACTTC	CASGTSGRGETQYF
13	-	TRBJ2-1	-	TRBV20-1	TGCAGTGCTAGCGGGAGTAAATTCAATGAGCAGTTCTTC	CSASGSKFNEQFF
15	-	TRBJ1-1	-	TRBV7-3	TGTGCCAGCAGCTTCCACCCGGGCAGGGGAATGTGGGCTTTCTTT	CASSFHPGRGMWAFF
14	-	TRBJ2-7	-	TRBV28	TGTGCCAGCAGTTTAAGTGAATTTGGAGACGAGCAGTACTTC	CASSLSEFGDEQYF
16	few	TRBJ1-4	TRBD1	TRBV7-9	TGTGCCAGCAGCCGCGGGACAGGTTCAACTAATGAAAAACTGTTTTTT	CASSRGTGSTNEKLFF
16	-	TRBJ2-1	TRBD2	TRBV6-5	TGTGCCAGCAGTTCCCTAGCGGGGGGTGTGTACAATGAGCAGTTCTTC	CASSSLAGGVYNEQFF
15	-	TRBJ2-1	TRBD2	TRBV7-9	TGTGCCAGCAGCATAGCGGGAAGCTCCTACAATGAGCAGTTCTTC	CASSIAGSSYNEQFF
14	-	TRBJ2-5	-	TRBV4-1	TGCGCCAGCAGCCAAGGCGTCCAGGGACAGACCCAGTACTTC	CASSQGVQGQTQYF
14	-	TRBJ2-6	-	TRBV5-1	TGCGCCGGCTCGAGAGCCTCTGGGGCCAACGTCCTGACTTTC	CAGSRASGANVLTF
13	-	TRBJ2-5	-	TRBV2	TGTGCCAGCACCTCAAGCGGGCCAGAGACCCAGTACTTC	CASTSSGPETQYF
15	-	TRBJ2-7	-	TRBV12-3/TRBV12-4	TGTGCCAGCAGTTTAGGGCCCTTGGGAACCTACGAGCAGTACTTC	CASSLGPLGTYEQYF
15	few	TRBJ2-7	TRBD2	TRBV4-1	TGCGCCAGCAGCCAAGACGGAGCGGGAGGCTACGAGCAGTACTTC	CASSQDGAGGYEQYF
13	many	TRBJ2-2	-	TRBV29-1	TGCAGCGTTGAAGACGCGAACACCGGGGAGCTGTTTTTT	CSVEDANTGELFF
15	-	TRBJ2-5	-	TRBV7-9	TGTGCCAGCAGCTTAAGTCGGGGAAACCAAGAGACCCAGTACTTC	CASSLSRGNQETQYF
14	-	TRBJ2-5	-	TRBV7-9	TGTGCCAGCAGCTTAGAGGCAGGGTACGAGACCCAGTACTTC	CASSLEAGYETQYF